This TCR beta chain was sequenced for a study of memory CD4+ T cells and cytomegalovirus serostatus (dated by TCRdb to between 2018 and 2021). In the study overall: The cohort comprised 33 healthy Belgian adults, 9 CMV seropositive and 24 CMV seronegative. The study sequenced CD4+ memory TCRbeta repertoires of a Belgian cohort with known cytomegalovirus serostatus to replicate a published TCR-based CMV serostatus classifier.

The Quick-DNA Microprep Kit was used to extract genomic DNA from the sorted cells. Amplification of TCRbeta DNA was done with the immunoSEQ hsTCRbeta kit, following the protocol from the manufacturer. An Illumina MiSeq instrument was used to sequence the TCRbeta libraries. As for how the authors treated the data: Following removal of out-of-frame sequences, roughly 2 million distinct TCRbeta sequences were retained, with an average of around 70,000 per individual. Each individual was scored according to the count of approximately 170 previously reported CMV-associated TCRbeta sequences and the total productive distinct TCRbeta count. A beta-binomial model was reimplemented in Python, and scikit-learn random forests with default parameters were trained on data from the US cohort. Classifier performance on the Belgian cohort was summarized as median AUC with percentile confidence intervals calculated over 10,000 bootstrap iterations. TCRdb's version of the immuneACCESS table is confined to in-frame rearrangements and falls short of the full clone set. An unresolved V gene accounts for under half of the shortfall where checked; the remainder is of unknown origin. V and J calls and clone size are those listed in that table; D and trimming were worked out from the DNA. This sample gives about 75,000 clones in total; approximately 78% of them show up just once. The top ten clones comprise 2% to 3% of the sample.

Reading from cysteine to phenylalanine, the CDR3 counts 14 amino acids. The CDR3 DNA has 42 bases and is translated from base 1. The junction carries 15 bases between V and J, which are trimmed by 5 bases and 5 bases respectively. As encoded in the germline V gene, CDR1 is SNHLY while CDR2 is FYNNEI. On the study overall, not on this receptor specifically: For predicting CMV serostatus, the median bootstrapped AUC was roughly 0.96 using the original framework and roughly 0.92 using a US-trained random forest. The results were interpreted as suggesting that the CMV-associated TCR signature is largely present in the CD4+ memory repertoire. Among the 150 to 200 previously reported CMV-associated TCRbeta sequences, approximately 70 showed up in the CD4+ memory repertoires, with each one found in between one and five individuals. Only CD4+CD45RO+ memory cells were sequenced, in contrast to the original study, in which naive and memory CD4+ and CD8+ populations were covered. A median bootstrapped AUC of almost 0.96 with a 95% CI of 0.76-1.00 was achieved on the Belgian cohort by the original-framework classifier.

In the case of this clone: Its antigen target is currently unknown. No quality values exist for individual bases; no much larger clone is one base distant.

A FACSAria II was used to sort memory CD4+ T cells, defined as single viable CD3+CD4+CD8-CD45RO+ cells. To determine CMV serostatus, a Roche Elecsys assay was used that detects serum IgG against CMV pp150, pp28, p38 and p52. Once the samples were thawed, total CD4+ T cells were enriched through positive selection using CD4 magnetic microbeads. Samples originated from another study that specifically interrogated the CD4+ T cell memory repertoire. Following standard operating procedures, peripheral blood mononuclear cells were isolated and cryopreserved, while serum was kept at -80 degrees C. Staining used CD3-PerCP (BW264/56), CD4-APC (RPA-T4), CD45RO-PE (UCHT1) and CD8-Pacific Orange (3B5) antibodies, with Sytox blue excluding non-viable cells.

Sequenced sample: memory CD4+ T cells from blood. This sequence uses TRBV2 and TRBJ2-5; tentative D gene TRBD1, with 5 bases matching. The clonotype originates from an adult in good health and CMV-seropositive. For the CDR3, the sequence is CASSSQVGIETQYF. The sequence in DNA is TGTGCCAGCAGTTCACAGGTGGGGATCGAGACCCAGTACTTC.